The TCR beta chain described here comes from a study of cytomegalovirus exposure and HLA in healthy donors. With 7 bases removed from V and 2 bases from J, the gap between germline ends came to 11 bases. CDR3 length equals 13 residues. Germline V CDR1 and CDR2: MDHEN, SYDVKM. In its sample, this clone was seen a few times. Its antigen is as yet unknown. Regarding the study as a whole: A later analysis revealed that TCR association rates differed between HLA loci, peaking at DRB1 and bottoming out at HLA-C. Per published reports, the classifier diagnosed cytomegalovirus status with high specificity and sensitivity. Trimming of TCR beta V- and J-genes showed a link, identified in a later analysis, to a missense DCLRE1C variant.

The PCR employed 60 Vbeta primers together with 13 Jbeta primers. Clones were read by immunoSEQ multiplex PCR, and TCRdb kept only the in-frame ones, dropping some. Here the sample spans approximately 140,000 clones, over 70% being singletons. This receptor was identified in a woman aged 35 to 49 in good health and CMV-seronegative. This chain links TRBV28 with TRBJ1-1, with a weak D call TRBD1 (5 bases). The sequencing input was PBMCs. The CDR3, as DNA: TGTGCCAGCAACCCCGACAGAAACACTGAAGCTTTCTTT. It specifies CASNPDRNTEAFF. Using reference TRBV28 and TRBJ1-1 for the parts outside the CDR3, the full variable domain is DVKVTQSSRYLVKRTGEKVFLECVQDMDHENMFWYRQDPGLGLRLIYFSYDVKMKEKGDIPEGYSVSREKKERFSLILESASTNQTSMYLCASNPDRNTEAFFGQGTRLTVV.